One sample yielded the 5 T cell receptor beta chains listed below, sequenced in a study of blood T cells in healthy people across ages. The use of a sample-barcoded 5' primer and a J-beta primer mix characterized a second PCR of roughly 6 to 12 cycles. Using its own MiXCR run on the 5' RACE reads, TCRdb lists one record per CDR3 protein. The sample holds roughly 1.7 million distinct CDR3 sequences; about 35% are singletons and the top ten take approximately 10%. Sequencing used blood. The receptors come from a woman aged 30 to 39 in good health.

There are a few counts of this clonotype. The chain joins TRBV20-1 to TRBJ2-5, with 7 bases identical to TRBD1. Germline lookup yields CDR1 DFQATT and CDR2 SNEGSKA (reference sequence). V lost 2 bases, J lost 5 bases, and 5 bases stayed unmatched. The CDR3 runs 13 residues. In DNA form, the CDR3 reads TGCAGTGCTAGACAGACAGGGCGTGAGACCCAGTACTTC. Protein sequence: CSARQTGRETQYF.

V is TRBV30 and J is TRBJ1-2; D unresolved. Looked up from germline, CDR1 is GTSNPN and CDR2 is SVGIG (reference sequence). The CDR3 contains 9 residues. V was cut by 4 bases and J by 6 bases, with 3 bases left in between. CDR3 sequence: CAWTDGYTF. CDR3 bases: TGTGCCTGGACAGATGGCTACACCTTC.

The chain uses TRBV11-2 and TRBJ2-1; D is unclear. V gave up 5 bases and J gave up 2 bases, with 16 bases separating them. The CDR3 runs to 16 residues. Germline V gene lookup returns CDR1 SGHAT and CDR2 FQNNGV. The CDR3 loop reads CASSMRRQTTYNEQFF. CDR3 in DNA: TGTGCCAGCAGCATGCGTAGGCAGACAACCTACAATGAGCAGTTCTTC.

The chain employs TRBV3-1 and TRBJ2-7; a weak D match, TRBD1 (6 bases). Germline V gives CDR1 LGHDT, CDR2 YNNKEL (reference sequence). V lost 3 bases to trimming and J lost 3 bases, with 12 bases between them. This CDR3 is built from 14 residues. CDR3 bases: TGTGCCAGCAGCCAGGGACAACCAGTCTACGAGCAGTACTTC. Its translation: CASSQGQPVYEQYF.

This rearrangement joins TRBV28 to TRBJ2-1; tentatively, D is TRBD2 (6 bases). The CDR3 consists of 16 residues. Germline V gives CDR1 MDHEN, CDR2 SYDVKM. With 7 bases removed from V and 0 bases from J, the gap between germline ends came to 16 bases. The CDR3: CASTLRDSRSYNEQFF. The CDR3 DNA follows: TGTGCCAGCACCCTACGGGACTCTCGCTCCTACAATGAGCAGTTCTTC.